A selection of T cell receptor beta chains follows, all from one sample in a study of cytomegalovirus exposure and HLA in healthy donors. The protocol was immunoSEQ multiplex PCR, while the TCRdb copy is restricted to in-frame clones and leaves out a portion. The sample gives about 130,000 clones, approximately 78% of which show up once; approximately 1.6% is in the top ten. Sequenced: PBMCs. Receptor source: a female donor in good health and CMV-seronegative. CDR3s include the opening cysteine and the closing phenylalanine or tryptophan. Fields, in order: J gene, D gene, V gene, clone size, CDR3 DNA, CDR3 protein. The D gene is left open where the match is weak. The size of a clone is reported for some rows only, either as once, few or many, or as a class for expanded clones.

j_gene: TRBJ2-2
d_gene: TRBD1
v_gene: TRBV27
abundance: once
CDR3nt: TGTGCCAGCAGTTTTTCCGGGCAGGGGGCCTTAGCCGGGGAGCTGTTTTTT
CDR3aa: CASSFSGQGALAGELFF

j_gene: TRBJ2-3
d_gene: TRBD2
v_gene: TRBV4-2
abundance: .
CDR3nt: TGTGCCAGCAGCCAAGAGACTAGCGGGACAGATACGCAGTATTTT
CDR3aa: CASSQETSGTDTQYF

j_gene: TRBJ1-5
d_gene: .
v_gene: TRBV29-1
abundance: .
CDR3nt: TGCAGCGTTGGGGCAGGGGATCAGCCCCAGCATTTT
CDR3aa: CSVGAGDQPQHF

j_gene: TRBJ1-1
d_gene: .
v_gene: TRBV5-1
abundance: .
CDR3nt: TGCGCCAGCAGCTTGGGACATACGAACACTGAAGCTTTCTTT
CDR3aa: CASSLGHTNTEAFF

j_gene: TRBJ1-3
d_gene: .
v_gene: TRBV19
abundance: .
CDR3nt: TGTGCCAGCAACTGGGCTCAGTCCTCTGGAAACACCATATATTTT
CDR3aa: CASNWAQSSGNTIYF

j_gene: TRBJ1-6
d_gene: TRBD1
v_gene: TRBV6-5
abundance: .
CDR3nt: TGTGCCAGCAGGGGGACAGGCTATAATTCACCCCTCCACTTT
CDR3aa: CASRGTGYNSPLHF

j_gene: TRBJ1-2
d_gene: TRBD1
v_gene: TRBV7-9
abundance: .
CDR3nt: TGTGCCAGCAGCTTGCAGGGGGGTGTTTATGGCTACACCTTC
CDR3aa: CASSLQGGVYGYTF

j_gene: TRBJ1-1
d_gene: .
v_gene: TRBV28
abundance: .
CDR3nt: TGTGCCAGCAGTTTAACCCGGGAAAACACTGAAGCTTTCTTT
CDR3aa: CASSLTRENTEAFF

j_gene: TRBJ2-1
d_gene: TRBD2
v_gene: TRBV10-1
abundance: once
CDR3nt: TGCGCCAGCAGTCGGACTAGCGGGAACTACAATGAGCAGTTCTTC
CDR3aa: CASSRTSGNYNEQFF

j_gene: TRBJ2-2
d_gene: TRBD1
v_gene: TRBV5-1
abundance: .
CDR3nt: TGCGCCAGCAGCTTGATGGGACAGGGGACTACCACCGGGGAGCTGTTTTTT
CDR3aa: CASSLMGQGTTTGELFF

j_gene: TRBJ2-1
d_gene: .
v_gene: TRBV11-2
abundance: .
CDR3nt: TGTGCCAGCAGCCCGTTAGACAATGAGCAGTTCTTC
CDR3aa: CASSPLDNEQFF

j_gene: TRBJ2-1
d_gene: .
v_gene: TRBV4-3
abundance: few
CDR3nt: TGCGCCAGCAGCCCCCAGATAGATGGTCCCTGGGGAAGCGGGCACTACAATGAGCAGTTCTTC
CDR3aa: CASSPQIDGPWGSGHYNEQFF

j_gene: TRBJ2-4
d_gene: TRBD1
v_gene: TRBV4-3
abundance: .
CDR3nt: TGCGCCAGCAGCCATGGACAGGAGAACATTCAGTACTTC
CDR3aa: CASSHGQENIQYF

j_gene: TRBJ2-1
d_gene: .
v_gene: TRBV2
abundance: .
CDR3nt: TGTGCCAGCAGTGAGTCGGTTTCTGAGCAGTTCTTC
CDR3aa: CASSESVSEQFF

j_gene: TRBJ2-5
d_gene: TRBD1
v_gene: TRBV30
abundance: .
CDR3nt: TGTGCCTGGAGTATACAGGGGAACCAAGAGACCCAGTACTTC
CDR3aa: CAWSIQGNQETQYF

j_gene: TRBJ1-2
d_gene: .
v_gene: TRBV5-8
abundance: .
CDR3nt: TGTGCCAGCAGCTTGGCGAGAGGTACGGGCTACACCTTC
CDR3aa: CASSLARGTGYTF

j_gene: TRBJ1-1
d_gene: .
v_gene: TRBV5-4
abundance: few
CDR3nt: TGTGCCAGCAGCCGGGGCACTGAAGCTTTCTTT
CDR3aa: CASSRGTEAFF

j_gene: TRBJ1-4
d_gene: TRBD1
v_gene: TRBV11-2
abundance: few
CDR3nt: TGTGCCAGCAGCTTAGACAGGGGGCGGTTTGAAAAACTGTTTTTT
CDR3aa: CASSLDRGRFEKLFF

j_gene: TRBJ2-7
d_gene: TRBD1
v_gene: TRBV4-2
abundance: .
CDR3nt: TGTGCCAGCAGCCAAGATCAGGGACAGGGGAGTTACGAGCAGTACTTC
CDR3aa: CASSQDQGQGSYEQYF

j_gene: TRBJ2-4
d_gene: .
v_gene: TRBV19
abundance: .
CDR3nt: TGTGCCAGTAGTATCCCAGGGGCTGACATTCAGTACTTC
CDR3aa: CASSIPGADIQYF

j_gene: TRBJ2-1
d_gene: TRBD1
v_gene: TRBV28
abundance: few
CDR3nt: TGTGCCAGCACCAGGGACAGGGGAAATGAGCAGTTCTTC
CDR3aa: CASTRDRGNEQFF

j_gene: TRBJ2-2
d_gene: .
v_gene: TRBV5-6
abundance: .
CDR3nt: TGTGCCAGCAGCTTTCGCAAGGGGGAAGCCGGGGAGCTGTTTTTT
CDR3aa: CASSFRKGEAGELFF

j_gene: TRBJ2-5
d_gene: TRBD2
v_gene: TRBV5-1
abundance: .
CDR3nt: TGCGCCAGCAGCTTGGAACTAGCGGGAAAGACCCAGTACTTC
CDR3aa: CASSLELAGKTQYF

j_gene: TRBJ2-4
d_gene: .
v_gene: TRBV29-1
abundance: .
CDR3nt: TGCAGCGTTGAAATACAGGCGGAAAACATTCAGTACTTC
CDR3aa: CSVEIQAENIQYF

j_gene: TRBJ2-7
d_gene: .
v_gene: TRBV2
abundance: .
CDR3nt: TGTGCCAGCAGTGGGTTCAGACAGGTCTCGGGGGAGCAGTACTTC
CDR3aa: CASSGFRQVSGEQYF

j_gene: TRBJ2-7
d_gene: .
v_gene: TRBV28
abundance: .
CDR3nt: TGTGCCAGCAGTCCAGGGGAACCCCACGAGCAGTACTTC
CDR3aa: CASSPGEPHEQYF

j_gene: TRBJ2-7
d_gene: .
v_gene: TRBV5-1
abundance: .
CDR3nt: TGCGCCAGCAGCTTGGCCAGCGGACGGAGCTCCTACGAGCAGTACTTC
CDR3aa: CASSLASGRSSYEQYF

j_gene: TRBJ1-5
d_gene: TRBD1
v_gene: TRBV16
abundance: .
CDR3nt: TGTGCCAGCAGCCGACAGGGAGGAGGTCAGCCCCAGCATTTT
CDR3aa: CASSRQGGGQPQHF

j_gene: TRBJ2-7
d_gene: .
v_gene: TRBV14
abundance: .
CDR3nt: TGTGCCAGCAGCCAAGATCGAACGCGACAGTACTTC
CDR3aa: CASSQDRTRQYF

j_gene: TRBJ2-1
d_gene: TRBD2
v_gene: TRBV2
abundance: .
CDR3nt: TGTGCCAGCAGTCCGAGGACCTTAGCGGGAGGGTACAATGAGCAGTTCTTC
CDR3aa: CASSPRTLAGGYNEQFF

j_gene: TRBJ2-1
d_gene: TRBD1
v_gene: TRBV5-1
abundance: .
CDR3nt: TGCGCCAGCAGCAATCCCGGGACAGGGGACCTCCGTTACTACAATGAGCAGTTCTTC
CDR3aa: CASSNPGTGDLRYYNEQFF

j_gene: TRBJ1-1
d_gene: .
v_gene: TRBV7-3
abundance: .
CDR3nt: TGTGCCAGCAGCTTAACGTCAGGGAACACTGAAGCTTTCTTT
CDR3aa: CASSLTSGNTEAFF

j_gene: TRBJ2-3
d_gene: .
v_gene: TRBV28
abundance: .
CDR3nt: TGTGCCAGCAGTTTACCAGCGTTGACAGATACGCAGTATTTT
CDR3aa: CASSLPALTDTQYF

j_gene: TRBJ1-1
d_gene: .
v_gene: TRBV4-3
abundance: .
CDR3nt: TGCGCCAGCAGCCAAGATCCAAGGGGCAGGTCGAACACTGAAGCTTTCTTT
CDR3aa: CASSQDPRGRSNTEAFF

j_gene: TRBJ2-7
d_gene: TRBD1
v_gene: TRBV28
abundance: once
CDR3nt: TGTGCCAGCAGTTTGGGACAGATCGGCTCCTACGAGCAGTACTTC
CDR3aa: CASSLGQIGSYEQYF

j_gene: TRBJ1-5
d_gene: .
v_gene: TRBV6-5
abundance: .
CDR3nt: TGTGCCAGCAGACGGGGTAGCAATCAGCCCCAGCATTTT
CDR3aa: CASRRGSNQPQHF

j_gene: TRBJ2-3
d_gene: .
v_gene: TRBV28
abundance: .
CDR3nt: TGTGCCAGCCTGACATCCGGAACAGATACGCAGTATTTT
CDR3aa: CASLTSGTDTQYF

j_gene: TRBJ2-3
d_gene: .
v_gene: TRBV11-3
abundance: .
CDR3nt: TGTGCCAGCAGCTTAAGTCCGGGCACAGATACGCAGTATTTT
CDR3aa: CASSLSPGTDTQYF

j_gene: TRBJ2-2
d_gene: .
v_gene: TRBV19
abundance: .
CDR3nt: TGTGCCAGTCGACACCCCGCGAACACCGGGGAGCTGTTTTTT
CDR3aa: CASRHPANTGELFF

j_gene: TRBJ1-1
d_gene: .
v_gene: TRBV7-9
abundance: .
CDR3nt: TGTGCCAGCAGCCTCCAGAGGGGGAGTGGGGCGAACACTGAAGCTTTCTTT
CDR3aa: CASSLQRGSGANTEAFF

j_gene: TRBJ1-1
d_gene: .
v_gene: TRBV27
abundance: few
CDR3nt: TGTGCCAGCAGTTTTTCAGCATGGGGTACAGGCACTGAAGCTTTCTTT
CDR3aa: CASSFSAWGTGTEAFF

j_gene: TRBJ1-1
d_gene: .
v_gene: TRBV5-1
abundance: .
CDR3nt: TGCGCCAGCAGCTTGGCCCCGACACTGGGTGAAGCTTTCTTT
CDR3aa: CASSLAPTLGEAFF

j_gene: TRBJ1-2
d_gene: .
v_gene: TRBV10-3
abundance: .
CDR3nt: TGTGCCATCAGTGAGTCCCCCGGGGGAGAACAGAACTATGGCTACACCTTC
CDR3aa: CAISESPGGEQNYGYTF

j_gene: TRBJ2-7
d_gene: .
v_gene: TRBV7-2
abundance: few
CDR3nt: TGTGCCAGCAGCTTACGTTGGCAGGGGAAGGGCGAGCAGTACTTC
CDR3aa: CASSLRWQGKGEQYF

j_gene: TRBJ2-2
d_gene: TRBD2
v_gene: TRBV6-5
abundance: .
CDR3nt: TGTGCCAGCAGGCTAGCGGGAGGAAACACCGGGGAGCTGTTTTTT
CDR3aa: CASRLAGGNTGELFF

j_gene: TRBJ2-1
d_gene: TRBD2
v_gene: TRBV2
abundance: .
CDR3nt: TGTGCCAGCAGGGGACTAGCTGATGAGCAGTTCTTC
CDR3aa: CASRGLADEQFF

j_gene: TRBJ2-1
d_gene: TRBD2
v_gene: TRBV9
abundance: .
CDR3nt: TGTGCCAGCAGCGTAGAGGGTGGACTAGCGGGTATCTACAATGAGCAGTTCTTC
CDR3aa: CASSVEGGLAGIYNEQFF

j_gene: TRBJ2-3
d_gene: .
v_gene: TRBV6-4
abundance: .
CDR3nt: TGTGCCAGCAGTGCTGGCGGCTTCACAGATACGCAGTATTTT
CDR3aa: CASSAGGFTDTQYF

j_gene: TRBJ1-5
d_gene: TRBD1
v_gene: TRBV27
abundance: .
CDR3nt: TGTGCCAGCAGTAATGGACAGGCAAATCAGCCCCAGCATTTT
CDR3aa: CASSNGQANQPQHF

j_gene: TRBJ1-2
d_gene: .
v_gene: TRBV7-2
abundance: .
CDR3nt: TGTGCCAGCATCCGAGGAGGGGCCAGTAACTATGGCTACACCTTC
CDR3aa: CASIRGGASNYGYTF

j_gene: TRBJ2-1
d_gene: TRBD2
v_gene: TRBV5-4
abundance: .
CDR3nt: TGTGCCAGCAGCCAAACTAGCGGGAGGCTCAATGAGCAGTTCTTC
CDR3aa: CASSQTSGRLNEQFF

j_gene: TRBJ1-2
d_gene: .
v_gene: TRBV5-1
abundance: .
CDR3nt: TGCGCCAGCAGCTTGGAGGGGATGGGATATGGCTACACCTTC
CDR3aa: CASSLEGMGYGYTF

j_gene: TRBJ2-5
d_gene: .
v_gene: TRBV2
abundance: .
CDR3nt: TGTGCCAGCAGGGGGACCGGGGGAGGAGAGACCCAGTACTTC
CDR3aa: CASRGTGGGETQYF

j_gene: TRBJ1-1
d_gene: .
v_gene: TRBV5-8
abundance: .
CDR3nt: TGTGCCAGCAGTCTAGAAGGGGTAAAGAACACTGAAGCTTTCTTT
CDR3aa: CASSLEGVKNTEAFF

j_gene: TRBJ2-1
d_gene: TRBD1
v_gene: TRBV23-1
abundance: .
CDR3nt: TGCGCCAGCAGTCCAGGGGGCATTAATGAGCAGTTCTTC
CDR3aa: CASSPGGINEQFF